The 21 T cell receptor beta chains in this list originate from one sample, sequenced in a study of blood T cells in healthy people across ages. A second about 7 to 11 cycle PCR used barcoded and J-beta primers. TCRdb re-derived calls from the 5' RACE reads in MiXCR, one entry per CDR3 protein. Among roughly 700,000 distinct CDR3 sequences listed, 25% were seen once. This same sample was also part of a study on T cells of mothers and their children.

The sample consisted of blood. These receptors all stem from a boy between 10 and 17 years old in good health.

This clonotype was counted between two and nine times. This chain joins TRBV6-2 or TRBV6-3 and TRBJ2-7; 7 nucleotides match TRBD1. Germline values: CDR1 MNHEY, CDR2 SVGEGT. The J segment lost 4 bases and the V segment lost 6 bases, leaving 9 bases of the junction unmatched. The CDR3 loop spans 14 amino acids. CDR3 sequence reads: CASSYWTGLYEQYF. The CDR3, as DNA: TGTGCCAGCAGCTATTGGACAGGTCTGTACGAGCAGTACTTC.

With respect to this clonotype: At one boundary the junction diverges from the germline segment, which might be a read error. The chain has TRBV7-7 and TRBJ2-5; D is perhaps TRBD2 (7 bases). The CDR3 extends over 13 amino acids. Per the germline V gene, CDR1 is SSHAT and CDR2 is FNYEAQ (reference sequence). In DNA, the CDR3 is TGTGCTAGCAGCTCAGGAGGGGGGGAGACCCGGTACTTC. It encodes CASSSGGGETRYF.

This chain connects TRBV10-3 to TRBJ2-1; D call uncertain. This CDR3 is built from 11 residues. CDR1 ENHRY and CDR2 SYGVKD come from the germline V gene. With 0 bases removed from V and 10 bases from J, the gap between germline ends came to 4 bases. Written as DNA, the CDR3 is TGTGCCATCAGTGAGTCCCACGAGCAGTTCTTC. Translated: CAISESHEQFF.

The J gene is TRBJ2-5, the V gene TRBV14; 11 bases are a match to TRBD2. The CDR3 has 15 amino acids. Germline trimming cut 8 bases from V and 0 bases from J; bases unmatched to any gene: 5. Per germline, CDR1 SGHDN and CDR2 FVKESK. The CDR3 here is CASRTSGSHQETQYF. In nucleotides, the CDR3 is TGTGCCAGCCGCACTAGCGGGAGCCACCAAGAGACCCAGTACTTC. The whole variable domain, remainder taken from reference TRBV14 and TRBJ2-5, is EAGVTQFPSHSVIEKGQTVTLRCDPISGHDNLYWYRRVMGKEIKFLLHFVKESKQDESGMPNNRFLAERTGGTYSTLKVQPAELEDSGVYFCASRTSGSHQETQYFGPGTRLLVL.

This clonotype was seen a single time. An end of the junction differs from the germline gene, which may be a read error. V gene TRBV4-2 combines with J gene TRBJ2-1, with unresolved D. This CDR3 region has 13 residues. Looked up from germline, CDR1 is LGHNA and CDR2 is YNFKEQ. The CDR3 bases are TGTGCCAGCAGCCAAGATGGGGTCGAGACCCGGTACTTC. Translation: CASSQDGVETRYF.

The CDR3 DNA reads as TGTGCCAGCAGTTTGAGACAGGGGATTCAAGAGACCCAGTACTTC. This codes for CASSLRQGIQETQYF. The chain recombines TRBV28 with TRBJ2-5; the match to TRBD1 covers 8 bases. This CDR3 region has 15 residues. The V gene end was trimmed by 3 bases and the J gene end by 2 bases; junction bases not matched to a gene: 5. Germline CDR1 MDHEN, CDR2 SYDVKM.

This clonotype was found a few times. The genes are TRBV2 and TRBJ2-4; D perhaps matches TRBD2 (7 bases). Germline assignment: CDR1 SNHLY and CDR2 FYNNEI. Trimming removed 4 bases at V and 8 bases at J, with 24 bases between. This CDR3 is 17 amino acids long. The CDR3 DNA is TGTGCCAGCAGTGGCCTCATCGAAGGGGGGGCACAGGACATTCAGTACTTC. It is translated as CASSGLIEGGAQDIQYF.

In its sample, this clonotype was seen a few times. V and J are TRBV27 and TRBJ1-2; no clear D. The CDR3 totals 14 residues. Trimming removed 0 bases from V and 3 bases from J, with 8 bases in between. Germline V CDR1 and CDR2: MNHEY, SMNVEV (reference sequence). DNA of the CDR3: TGTGCCAGCAGTTTATCGGCGGAATACTATGGCTACACCTTC. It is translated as CASSLSAEYYGYTF.

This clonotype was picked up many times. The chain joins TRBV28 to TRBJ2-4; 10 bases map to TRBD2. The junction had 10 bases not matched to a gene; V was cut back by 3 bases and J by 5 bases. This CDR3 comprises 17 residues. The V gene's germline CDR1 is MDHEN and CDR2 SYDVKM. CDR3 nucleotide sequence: TGTGCCAGCAGTTTCTCAATCGGACTAGCGGCCCAAAACATTCAGTACTTC. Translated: CASSFSIGLAAQNIQYF.

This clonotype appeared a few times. The CDR3 coding sequence is TGCAGTGCTAGAGATCGGTCCGGATCCAATCAGCCCCAGCATTTT. Translated: CSARDRSGSNQPQHF. The chain combines TRBV20-1 with TRBJ1-5; D remains ambiguous. Germline V lookup: CDR1 DFQATT, CDR2 SNEGSKA (reference sequence). This CDR3 contains 15 residues. The V end was cut by 0 bases, the J end by 3 bases, with 12 bases between.

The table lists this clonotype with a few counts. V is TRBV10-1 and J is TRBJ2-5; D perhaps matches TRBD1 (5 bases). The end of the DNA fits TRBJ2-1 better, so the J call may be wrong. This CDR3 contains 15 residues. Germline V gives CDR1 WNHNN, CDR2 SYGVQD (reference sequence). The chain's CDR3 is CASSESGRWGNEQFF. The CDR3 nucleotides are TGCGCCAGCAGTGAGTCGGGGCGCTGGGGCAATGAGCAGTTCTTC.

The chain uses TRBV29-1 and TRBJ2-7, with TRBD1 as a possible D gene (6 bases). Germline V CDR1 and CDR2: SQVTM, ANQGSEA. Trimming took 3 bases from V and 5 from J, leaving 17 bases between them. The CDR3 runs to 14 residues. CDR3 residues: CSVERQGSFDEQYF. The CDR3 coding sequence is TGCAGCGTTGAGCGGCAGGGGTCGTTCGACGAGCAGTACTTC.

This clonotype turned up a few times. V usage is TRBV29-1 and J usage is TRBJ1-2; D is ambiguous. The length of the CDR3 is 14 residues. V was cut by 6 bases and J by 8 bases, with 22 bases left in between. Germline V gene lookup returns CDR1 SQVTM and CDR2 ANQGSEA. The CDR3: CSVVEGSAAFGYTF. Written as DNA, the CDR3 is TGCAGCGTGGTTGAGGGATCAGCCGCTTTCGGCTACACCTTC.

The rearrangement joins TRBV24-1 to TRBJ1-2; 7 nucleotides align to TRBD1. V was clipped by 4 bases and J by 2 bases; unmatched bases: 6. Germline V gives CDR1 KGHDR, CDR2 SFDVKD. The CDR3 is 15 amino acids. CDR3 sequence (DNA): TGTGCCACCAGTGACCCTCGACAGGGAAACTATGGCTACACCTTC. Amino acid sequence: CATSDPRQGNYGYTF.

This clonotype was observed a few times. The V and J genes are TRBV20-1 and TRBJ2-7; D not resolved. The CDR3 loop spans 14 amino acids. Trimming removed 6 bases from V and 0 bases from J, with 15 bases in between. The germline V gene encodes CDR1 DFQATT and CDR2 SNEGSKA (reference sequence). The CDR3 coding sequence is TGCAGTGCGAACCCCCCGGAGAGCTCCTACGAGCAGTACTTC. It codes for CSANPPESSYEQYF.

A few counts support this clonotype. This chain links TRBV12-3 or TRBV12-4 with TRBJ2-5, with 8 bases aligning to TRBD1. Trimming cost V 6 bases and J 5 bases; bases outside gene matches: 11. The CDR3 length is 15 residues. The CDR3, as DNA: TGTGCCAGCAGCTACTTAGGACAGGGTCAGGAGACCCAGTACTTC. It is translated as CASSYLGQGQETQYF.

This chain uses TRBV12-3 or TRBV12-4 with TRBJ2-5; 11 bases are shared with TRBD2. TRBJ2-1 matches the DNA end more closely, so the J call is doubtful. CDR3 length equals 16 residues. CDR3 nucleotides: TGTGCCAGCAGTGGCTATCTAGCGGGAGGCCTCAATGAGCAGTTCTTC. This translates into CASSGYLAGGLNEQFF.

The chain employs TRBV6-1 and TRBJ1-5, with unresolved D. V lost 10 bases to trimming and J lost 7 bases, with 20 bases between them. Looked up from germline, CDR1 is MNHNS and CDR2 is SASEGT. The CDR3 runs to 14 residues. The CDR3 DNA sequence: TGTGCCACCCAAAAACTTACAGAGGAACAGCCCCAGCATTTT. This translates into CATQKLTEEQPQHF.

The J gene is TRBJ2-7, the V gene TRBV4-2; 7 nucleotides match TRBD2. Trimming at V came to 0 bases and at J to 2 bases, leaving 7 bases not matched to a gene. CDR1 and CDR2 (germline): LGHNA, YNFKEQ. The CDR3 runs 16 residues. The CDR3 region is CASSQDIGRGAYEQYF. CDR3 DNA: TGTGCCAGCAGCCAAGATATCGGACGGGGGGCCTACGAGCAGTACTTC.

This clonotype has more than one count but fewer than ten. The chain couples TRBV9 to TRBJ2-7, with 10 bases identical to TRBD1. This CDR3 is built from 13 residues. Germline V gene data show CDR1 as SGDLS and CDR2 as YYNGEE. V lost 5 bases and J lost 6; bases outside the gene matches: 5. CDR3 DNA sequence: TGTGCCAGCAGTAGAAGGACAGGGGGCGAGCAGTACTTC. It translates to CASSRRTGGEQYF.

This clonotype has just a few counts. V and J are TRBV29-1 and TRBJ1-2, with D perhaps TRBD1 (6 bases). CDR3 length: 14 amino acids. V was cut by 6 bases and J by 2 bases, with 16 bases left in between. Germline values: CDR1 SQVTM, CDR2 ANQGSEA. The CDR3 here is CSVAMGQINYGYTF. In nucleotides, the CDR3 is TGCAGCGTCGCCATGGGACAAATAAACTATGGCTACACCTTC.